A selection of T cell receptor beta chains follows, all from one sample in a study of blood T cell repertoires in COVID-19. Assay: immunoSEQ multiplex PCR; the TCRdb copy retains only in-frame clones and omits some. The data contain fewer than 250,000 clones, roughly 90% of them singletons. The sequencing input was peripheral blood. The receptors were gathered from a woman between 65 and 79 years old with acute or convalescent COVID-19. CDR3s include the opening cysteine and the closing phenylalanine or tryptophan. Fields, in order: CDR3 protein, CDR3 DNA, V gene, clone size, J gene, D gene. D genes are given only for firm matches. Clone size is shown for a subset of rows, as once, few, many or a class of expanded clone.

CDR3aa: CASSEGRVGGYTF; CDR3nt: TGTGCCAGCAGTGAAGGCAGGGTCGGTGGCTACACCTTC; v_gene: TRBV6-1; abundance: .; j_gene: TRBJ1-2; d_gene: .
CDR3aa: CASSDRGYNEQFF; CDR3nt: TGTGCCAGCAGTGACAGGGGGTACAATGAGCAGTTCTTC; v_gene: TRBV27; abundance: .; j_gene: TRBJ2-1; d_gene: TRBD1
CDR3aa: CASSALTGGVNSPLHF; CDR3nt: TGTGCCAGCAGCGCCCTTACAGGGGGCGTAAATTCACCCCTCCACTTT; v_gene: TRBV7-2; abundance: .; j_gene: TRBJ1-6; d_gene: TRBD1
CDR3aa: CASSLRGGDEQYF; CDR3nt: TGTGCCAGCAGCCTCCGGGGAGGGGACGAGCAGTACTTC; v_gene: TRBV3-1/TRBV3-2; abundance: .; j_gene: TRBJ2-7; d_gene: TRBD2
CDR3aa: CASSYSITGVGEQYF; CDR3nt: TGTGCCAGCAGTTACTCGATCACGGGAGTGGGCGAGCAGTACTTC; v_gene: TRBV6-6; abundance: .; j_gene: TRBJ2-7; d_gene: .
CDR3aa: CASSESLGKREEGGQFF; CDR3nt: TGCGCCAGCAGTGAGAGTCTAGGGAAGCGGGAGGAAGGGGGGCAGTTCTTC; v_gene: TRBV10-1; abundance: once; j_gene: TRBJ2-1; d_gene: TRBD2
CDR3aa: CASSTGLAGYEQYF; CDR3nt: TGCGCCAGCAGCACCGGACTAGCCGGATACGAGCAGTACTTC; v_gene: TRBV5-1; abundance: .; j_gene: TRBJ2-7; d_gene: TRBD2
CDR3aa: CASSQVLQGINEQFF; CDR3nt: TGTGCCAGCAGCCAAGTCTTACAGGGAATCAATGAGCAGTTCTTC; v_gene: TRBV3-1/TRBV3-2; abundance: .; j_gene: TRBJ2-1; d_gene: .
CDR3aa: CASSMFREDTQYF; CDR3nt: TGTGCCAGTAGTATGTTCAGGGAAGATACGCAGTATTTT; v_gene: TRBV19; abundance: .; j_gene: TRBJ2-3; d_gene: .
CDR3aa: CASSQVGPRSPLHF; CDR3nt: TGCGCCAGCAGCCAAGTAGGCCCGAGGTCACCCCTCCACTTT; v_gene: TRBV4-1; abundance: .; j_gene: TRBJ1-6; d_gene: .
CDR3aa: CASSLEVGADVNTEAFF; CDR3nt: TGTGCCAGCAGCTTGGAGGTGGGCGCCGACGTGAACACTGAAGCTTTCTTT; v_gene: TRBV5-6; abundance: .; j_gene: TRBJ1-1; d_gene: .
CDR3aa: CASSPIQTETQYF; CDR3nt: TGTGCCAGCTCACCAATACAGACAGAGACCCAGTACTTC; v_gene: TRBV18; abundance: .; j_gene: TRBJ2-5; d_gene: .
CDR3aa: CASREGSYEQYF; CDR3nt: TGTGCCAGCAGAGAGGGCTCCTACGAGCAGTACTTC; v_gene: TRBV28; abundance: .; j_gene: TRBJ2-7; d_gene: .
CDR3aa: CAISLTGLNSPLHF; CDR3nt: TGTGCCATCAGCCTAACAGGGTTGAATTCACCCCTCCACTTT; v_gene: TRBV10-3; abundance: once; j_gene: TRBJ1-6; d_gene: .
CDR3aa: CASSSERTQKNYGYTF; CDR3nt: TGTGCCAGCAGTTCCGAACGGACTCAGAAAAACTATGGCTACACCTTC; v_gene: TRBV28; abundance: .; j_gene: TRBJ1-2; d_gene: .
CDR3aa: CASSQGAGTDTQYF; CDR3nt: TGTGCCAGCAGCCAGGGGGCGGGCACAGATACGCAGTATTTT; v_gene: TRBV3-1/TRBV3-2; abundance: .; j_gene: TRBJ2-3; d_gene: .
CDR3aa: CASSSPALAGVGTGELFF; CDR3nt: TGTGCCAGCAGTTCCCCCGCCCTAGCGGGAGTAGGGACCGGGGAGCTGTTTTTT; v_gene: TRBV27; abundance: .; j_gene: TRBJ2-2; d_gene: TRBD2
CDR3aa: CASSYSRGTYEQYF; CDR3nt: TGTGCCAGCAGTTACTCTAGGGGTACCTACGAGCAGTACTTC; v_gene: TRBV6-2/TRBV6-3; abundance: .; j_gene: TRBJ2-7; d_gene: .
CDR3aa: CASSLRDRIIGELFF; CDR3nt: TGTGCCAGCTCACTTCGGGACAGAATCATCGGGGAGCTGTTTTTT; v_gene: TRBV18; abundance: few; j_gene: TRBJ2-2; d_gene: TRBD1
CDR3aa: CASSLDTDQPQHF; CDR3nt: TGTGCCAGCTCTCTCGACACTGATCAGCCCCAGCATTTT; v_gene: TRBV18; abundance: few; j_gene: TRBJ1-5; d_gene: .
CDR3aa: CASSIGSELPTEAFF; CDR3nt: TGTGCCAGTAGTATCGGGAGCGAATTGCCGACTGAAGCTTTCTTT; v_gene: TRBV19; abundance: .; j_gene: TRBJ1-1; d_gene: .
CDR3aa: CASGSFWGGSPYNSPLHF; CDR3nt: TGTGCTAGTGGCTCATTTTGGGGTGGGAGCCCCTATAATTCACCCCTCCACTTT; v_gene: TRBV12-5; abundance: .; j_gene: TRBJ1-6; d_gene: .
CDR3aa: CASSLAGSPSGNTIYF; CDR3nt: TGCGCCAGCAGCTTGGCCGGGTCTCCCTCTGGAAACACCATATATTTT; v_gene: TRBV5-1; abundance: .; j_gene: TRBJ1-3; d_gene: .
CDR3aa: CASSQGLAGGYQETQYF; CDR3nt: TGTGCCAGCAGCCAGGGTCTAGCGGGGGGGTACCAAGAGACCCAGTACTTC; v_gene: TRBV4-2; abundance: .; j_gene: TRBJ2-5; d_gene: TRBD2
CDR3aa: CASRPPGQGKTGELFF; CDR3nt: TGTGCCAGCAGGCCCCCGGGACAGGGAAAAACCGGGGAGCTGTTTTTT; v_gene: TRBV6-6; abundance: .; j_gene: TRBJ2-2; d_gene: TRBD1
CDR3aa: CASSRRPGLASFDEQFF; CDR3nt: TGTGCCAGCAGCCGACGCCCGGGACTAGCAAGCTTCGATGAGCAGTTCTTC; v_gene: TRBV6-2/TRBV6-3; abundance: once; j_gene: TRBJ2-1; d_gene: TRBD2
CDR3aa: CASSLTIASGVGKWDEQFF; CDR3nt: TGTGCCAGCAGCTTAACCATTGCTAGCGGGGTGGGGAAATGGGATGAGCAGTTCTTC; v_gene: TRBV7-3; abundance: .; j_gene: TRBJ2-1; d_gene: TRBD2
CDR3aa: CASSFHYTGSYEQYF; CDR3nt: TGTGCCAGCAGTTTCCATTATACAGGCTCCTACGAGCAGTACTTC; v_gene: TRBV28; abundance: few; j_gene: TRBJ2-7; d_gene: .
CDR3aa: CSVVSGGRSTDTQYF; CDR3nt: TGCAGCGTTGTGTCAGGGGGAAGGAGCACAGATACGCAGTATTTT; v_gene: TRBV29-1; abundance: .; j_gene: TRBJ2-3; d_gene: TRBD1
CDR3aa: CASRTRLREGTEAFF; CDR3nt: TGTGCCAGCAGAACCCGGCTGAGGGAAGGCACTGAAGCTTTCTTT; v_gene: TRBV7-8; abundance: .; j_gene: TRBJ1-1; d_gene: .
CDR3aa: CASAWYGANYEQYF; CDR3nt: TGTGCCAGCGCCTGGTATGGGGCCAACTACGAGCAGTACTTC; v_gene: TRBV3-1/TRBV3-2; abundance: .; j_gene: TRBJ2-7; d_gene: .
CDR3aa: CASSLSIHEKLFF; CDR3nt: TGTGCCAGCAGTTTGTCTATACATGAAAAACTGTTTTTT; v_gene: TRBV28; abundance: .; j_gene: TRBJ1-4; d_gene: .
CDR3aa: CASSLGVGGAFF; CDR3nt: TGTGCCAGCAGCTTGGGGGTCGGGGGAGCTTTCTTT; v_gene: TRBV5-5; abundance: .; j_gene: TRBJ1-1; d_gene: .
CDR3aa: CASSFPLAAYEQYF; CDR3nt: TGTGCCAGCAGTTTTCCCCTAGCGGCCTACGAGCAGTACTTC; v_gene: TRBV28; abundance: .; j_gene: TRBJ2-7; d_gene: TRBD2
CDR3aa: CASSQEYGNYNEQFF; CDR3nt: TGCGCCAGCAGCCAAGAATACGGGAATTACAATGAGCAGTTCTTC; v_gene: TRBV4-3; abundance: once; j_gene: TRBJ2-1; d_gene: .
CDR3aa: CASSRRAGTTRDTDTQYF; CDR3nt: TGTGCCAGCAGCCGGAGGGCGGGGACGACTCGGGACACAGATACGCAGTATTTT; v_gene: TRBV14; abundance: .; j_gene: TRBJ2-3; d_gene: .
CDR3aa: CASSQTSEKQYF; CDR3nt: TGTGCCAGCAGCCAGACTAGCGAGAAGCAGTATTTT; v_gene: TRBV3-1/TRBV3-2; abundance: .; j_gene: TRBJ2-3; d_gene: TRBD2
CDR3aa: CASRAPGNTEAFF; CDR3nt: TGTGCCAGCCGCGCCCCAGGGAACACTGAAGCTTTCTTT; v_gene: TRBV6-4; abundance: .; j_gene: TRBJ1-1; d_gene: .
CDR3aa: CASTHAGSSSYEQYF; CDR3nt: TGCGCCAGCACCCACGCGGGTTCGAGCTCCTACGAGCAGTACTTC; v_gene: TRBV5-1; abundance: few; j_gene: TRBJ2-7; d_gene: .
CDR3aa: CASSWVSGHQPQHF; CDR3nt: TGTGCCAGCAGCTGGGTTTCGGGTCATCAGCCCCAGCATTTT; v_gene: TRBV7-2; abundance: few; j_gene: TRBJ1-5; d_gene: .
CDR3aa: CASSLLRGTGELFF; CDR3nt: TGTGCCAGCAGCTTACTTCGGGGCACCGGGGAGCTGTTTTTT; v_gene: TRBV7-9; abundance: .; j_gene: TRBJ2-2; d_gene: .
CDR3aa: CAISAQGFNQPQHF; CDR3nt: TGTGCCATCAGTGCACAGGGCTTCAATCAGCCCCAGCATTTT; v_gene: TRBV10-3; abundance: .; j_gene: TRBJ1-5; d_gene: .
CDR3aa: CASSYTGTAGYEQYF; CDR3nt: TGCGCCAGCAGCTATACGGGGACAGCAGGATACGAGCAGTACTTC; v_gene: TRBV5-1; abundance: few; j_gene: TRBJ2-7; d_gene: TRBD1
CDR3aa: CASRGARELFF; CDR3nt: TGTGCCAGTCGTGGAGCCAGGGAGCTGTTTTTT; v_gene: TRBV19; abundance: .; j_gene: TRBJ2-2; d_gene: .
CDR3aa: CASAPGQIYGYTF; CDR3nt: TGTGCCAGCGCACCGGGACAGATTTATGGCTACACCTTC; v_gene: TRBV6-5; abundance: .; j_gene: TRBJ1-2; d_gene: TRBD1
CDR3aa: CASSKGRGDQPQHF; CDR3nt: TGTGCCAGCAGCAAAGGAAGGGGCGATCAGCCCCAGCATTTT; v_gene: TRBV6-5; abundance: few; j_gene: TRBJ1-5; d_gene: .
CDR3aa: CASKRQRHTDTQYF; CDR3nt: TGTGCCAGCAAAAGACAGCGCCACACAGATACGCAGTATTTT; v_gene: TRBV6-5; abundance: once; j_gene: TRBJ2-3; d_gene: .
CDR3aa: CASTPSGRRRTDTQYF; CDR3nt: TGTGCCAGCACCCCCTCCGGGAGGCGCCGCACAGATACGCAGTATTTT; v_gene: TRBV27; abundance: .; j_gene: TRBJ2-3; d_gene: TRBD2
CDR3aa: CASSLYGDDTEAFF; CDR3nt: TGTGCCAGCAGTTTGTACGGGGATGACACTGAAGCTTTCTTT; v_gene: TRBV28; abundance: .; j_gene: TRBJ1-1; d_gene: .
CDR3aa: CASSLSGGAGDTQYF; CDR3nt: TGTGCCAGCAGCTTGAGCGGGGGGGCCGGAGATACGCAGTATTTT; v_gene: TRBV9; abundance: .; j_gene: TRBJ2-3; d_gene: TRBD2
CDR3aa: CASSAGLSQPQHF; CDR3nt: TGTGCCAGCAGTGCAGGGTTGAGTCAGCCCCAGCATTTT; v_gene: TRBV2; abundance: .; j_gene: TRBJ1-5; d_gene: .
CDR3aa: CASSAGTGNQPQHF; CDR3nt: TGTGCCAGCAGCGCAGGGACAGGGAATCAGCCCCAGCATTTT; v_gene: TRBV7-2; abundance: .; j_gene: TRBJ1-5; d_gene: TRBD1
CDR3aa: CASSARQDRGVINYGYTF; CDR3nt: TGTGCCAGCAGTGCCCGGCAGGACAGGGGAGTCATTAACTATGGCTACACCTTC; v_gene: TRBV6-1; abundance: .; j_gene: TRBJ1-2; d_gene: TRBD1